This T cell receptor (beta chain) was sequenced for a study of cytomegalovirus exposure and HLA in healthy donors. Overall study findings and caveats: Follow-up analysis seemed to connect common viral pathogens with several of the most significant clusters identified. The study designated fewer than 200 TCR beta chains cytomegalovirus-associated. In a later analysis, TCR beta V- and J-gene trimming showed a link to a missense DCLRE1C variant.

The PCR had 60 Vbeta and 13 Jbeta primers. The protocol was immunoSEQ multiplex PCR, while the TCRdb copy is restricted to in-frame clones and leaves out a portion. Altogether 110,000 or so clones are present, more than 70% being singletons, with the ten largest covering 15% to 20%. The CDR3 covers 14 residues. The V segment lost 5 bases and the J segment 1 base; nucleotides outside the gene matches: 3. Per germline, CDR1 KGHSH and CDR2 LQKENI. Comments on this clone: Its antigen is still unknown.

Sequenced: PBMCs. The clonotype was recovered from a man between 50 and 59 years old in good health and CMV-seropositive. V and J are TRBV18 and TRBJ2-5; 8 nucleotides align to TRBD2. The CDR3: CASSVAGPQETQYF. In DNA, the CDR3 is TGTGCCAGCTCAGTAGCGGGGCCCCAAGAGACCCAGTACTTC.